This T cell receptor (beta chain) was profiled in a study of shared clonotypes between healthy human individuals. Study-level points and caveats: For naive CD4 cells, roughly 4.8% of clonotypes were shared across a handful of donors. Among non-shared clonotypes, generation probabilities were lower than among those shared by all four donors.

The sample holds one count of this clone. Antigen: not known. From germline, CDR1 is LGHNA and CDR2 YSLEER. V was trimmed by 1 base and J by 5 bases, leaving 17 bases between them. The CDR3 extends over 17 amino acids. Evenly divided among several immunoSEQ plates was the genomic DNA of each subset. Libraries were prepared by immunoSEQ multiplex PCR; TCRdb keeps only in-frame clonotypes and omits some of them. The profile covers some 700,000 clones, with about 92% appearing a single time and approximately 35% taken by the ten largest. The chain carries TRBV4-3 and TRBJ1-4; TRBD1 might be the D (5 bases). Material: memory CD8+ T cells from PBMCs. Subset of the sample: CD45RO+ cells pooled with CCR7-negative TemRA cells. This TCR derives from a man younger than 30 in good health. Some clones in this sample may be carry-over from other donors' samples. The CDR3 DNA sequence: TGCGCCAGCAGCCAAGTCGGAGACAGAGTCGAGAATGAAAAACTGTTTTTT. This sequence encodes CASSQVGDRVENEKLFF.